These 19 T cell receptor beta chains were sequenced from one sample in a study of T cell responses to AZD1222 COVID-19 vaccine. TCRdb's table, derived via immunoSEQ multiplex PCR, lists solely in-frame clones and lacks some. The sample consists of tens of thousands of clones, approximately 88% of them appearing once. This material consisted of peripheral blood, taken 28 days after the second dose of the MenACWY control vaccine. Receptors originate from an adult who received the MenACWY meningococcal vaccine as a control.

V gene TRBV28 combines with J gene TRBJ1-5; D is undetermined. Germline V gene data show CDR1 as MDHEN and CDR2 as SYDVKM. CDR3 length: 14 amino acids. Trimming cost V 7 bases and J 7 bases, with 17 bases left between them. The CDR3 DNA follows: TGTGCCAGCATCCCGTTTGGGGAAAGGCAGCCCCAGCATTTT. It translates to CASIPFGERQPQHF.

The genes are TRBV3-1 (or the pseudogene TRBV3-2) and TRBJ2-2; tentatively, D is TRBD1 or TRBD2 (7 bases each). V was trimmed by 1 base and J by 0 bases, leaving 12 bases between them. Germline lookup yields CDR1 LGHDT and CDR2 YNNKEL (reference sequence). The CDR3 runs to 17 residues. The DNA for the CDR3 is TGTGCCAGCAGCCAAGCAGGGGGAGGGACGAACACCGGGGAGCTGTTTTTT. Protein product: CASSQAGGGTNTGELFF.

The chain joins TRBV2 to TRBJ1-5; 12 bases fit TRBD1. V dropped 8 bases and J dropped 6; count of bases not matched to a gene: 5. The CDR3 length is 14 residues. Looked up from germline, CDR1 is SNHLY and CDR2 is FYNNEI. In nucleotides, the CDR3 is TGTGCCAGCCAGGGGGACAGGGGGCCTCAGCCCCAGCATTTT. Residues: CASQGDRGPQPQHF.

The chain links TRBV4-3 to TRBJ1-2; perhaps TRBD1 as D (6 bases). The V end was cut by 1 base, the J end by 7 bases, with 16 bases between. CDR1 is LGHNA and CDR2 is YSLEER in the germline V gene. This CDR3 has 15 residues. The CDR3 region has the DNA TGCGCCAGCAGCCAAGGAGGACAGCCATCTATTGGCTACACCTTC. This sequence encodes CASSQGGQPSIGYTF.

This chain connects TRBV2 to TRBJ2-5, with D perhaps being TRBD1 or TRBD2 (5 bases each). This CDR3 contains 17 residues. Trimming stripped 3 bases from V and 2 bases from J, with 19 bases between. CDR1 and CDR2 from the germline V gene are SNHLY and FYNNEI. The CDR3 here is CASSESPPGRGQETQYF. In DNA form, the CDR3 reads TGTGCCAGCAGTGAGTCGCCCCCGGGACGGGGACAAGAGACCCAGTACTTC.

The rearrangement links TRBV5-1 to TRBJ2-1, with 8 bases fitting TRBD1. This CDR3 has 17 residues. With 0 bases clipped from V and 0 bases from J, the junction kept 5 bases outside the gene matches. The germline V gene has CDR1 SGHRS and CDR2 YFSETQ. In DNA form, the CDR3 reads TGCGCCAGCAGCTTGGGAGCCGGGACAGGCTCCTACAATGAGCAGTTCTTC. It yields the protein CASSLGAGTGSYNEQFF.

This chain uses TRBV10-3 with TRBJ2-3; 9 bases align to TRBD2. Trimming at V came to 1 base and at J to 5 bases, leaving 7 bases not matched to a gene. CDR1 is ENHRY and CDR2 is SYGVKD in the germline V gene. The CDR3 has 16 residues. The CDR3 here is CAISEFGGGAVDTQYF. DNA of the CDR3: TGTGCCATCAGTGAGTTCGGCGGGGGGGCGGTAGATACGCAGTATTTT.

This rearrangement joins TRBV3-1 (or the pseudogene TRBV3-2) to TRBJ2-5, with TRBD2 matching over 8 bases. V lost 2 bases and J lost 5; bases outside the gene matches: 13. CDR3 length: 17 residues. Germline CDR1 and CDR2: LGHDT and YNNKEL (reference sequence). In DNA, the CDR3 is TGTGCCAGCAGCCAATTTCCCCCCCGGGGGGGCGGGGAGACCCAGTACTTC. It encodes CASSQFPPRGGGETQYF.

The count of this clone is one. The genes are TRBV7-9 and TRBJ1-6; D gene unclear. The CDR3 loop spans 14 amino acids. Trimming shortened V by 5 bases and J by 4 bases, and 9 bases separated the two germline ends. Germline V gene lookup returns CDR1 SEHNR and CDR2 FQNEAQ (reference sequence). The CDR3 here is CASSPGYYNSPLHF. In nucleotides, the CDR3 is TGTGCCAGCAGCCCCGGATATTATAATTCACCCCTCCACTTT.

This chain joins TRBV19 and TRBJ2-5; TRBD1 or TRBD2 may be the D gene (5 bases each). The CDR3 loop spans 15 amino acids. Germline V gene sequence: CDR1 LNHDA, CDR2 SQIVND (reference sequence). The ends were cut back, 4 bases at V and 6 bases at J, with 18 bases in the middle. This chain's CDR3 is CASSSRDDGFKTQYF. For the CDR3, the DNA is TGTGCCAGTAGTAGCCGGGACGACGGTTTTAAGACCCAGTACTTC.

The chain recombines TRBV9 with TRBJ1-2; 7 nucleotides agree with TRBD1. The V segment lost 3 bases and the J segment 4 bases; nucleotides outside the gene matches: 9. The CDR3 runs to 15 residues. The germline CDR1 and CDR2 sequences are SGDLS and YYNGEE. The CDR3 spells CASSGSEGAGYGYTF. Written as DNA, the CDR3 is TGTGCCAGCAGCGGGTCAGAGGGGGCTGGCTATGGCTACACCTTC.

Within the sample, this clone is medium-sized. The gene calls are TRBV13 and TRBJ1-6, with 10 bases matching TRBD1. This CDR3 spans 14 amino acids. From germline, CDR1 is PRHDT and CDR2 FYEKMQ (reference sequence). V shed 5 bases and J 8 bases; nucleotides not matched to a gene: 3. The CDR3 here is CASSEDRGYSPLHF. The CDR3 DNA reads TGTGCCAGCAGCGAGGACAGGGGGTATTCACCCCTCCACTTT.

The V gene is TRBV18, the J gene TRBJ1-2; the match to TRBD1 covers 10 bases. CDR3 length: 14 amino acids. In germline, CDR1 is KGHSH, CDR2 LQKENI. V lost 8 bases, J lost 5 bases, and 8 bases stayed unmatched. The CDR3 sequence is CASHGDRGTYGYTF. CDR3 coding DNA: TGTGCCAGCCACGGGGACAGGGGCACGTATGGCTACACCTTC.

V is TRBV7-8 and J is TRBJ1-5; D is unclear. Germline V CDR1 and CDR2: SGHVS, FQNEAQ. The length of the CDR3 is 15 residues. Trimming removed 5 bases from V and 0 bases from J, with 11 bases in between. CDR3 sequence reads: CASSPGRSSNQPQHF. The CDR3 nucleotides read TGTGCCAGCAGCCCTGGGAGGAGTAGCAATCAGCCCCAGCATTTT.

The J gene is TRBJ1-1, the V gene TRBV11-1, with 7 positions matching TRBD1. This CDR3 has 11 residues. Germline V lookup: CDR1 SGHAT, CDR2 FQDESV (reference sequence). Trimming at V came to 5 bases and at J to 10 bases, leaving 4 bases not matched to a gene. The CDR3 sequence: CASSQDRVAFF. The DNA of the CDR3 is TGTGCCAGCAGCCAAGACAGGGTAGCTTTCTTT.

The chain couples TRBV7-9 to TRBJ1-1; possibly TRBD1 for D (5 bases). This CDR3 region has 15 residues. The germline gives CDR1 SEHNR, CDR2 FQNEAQ (reference sequence). Trimming pared 5 bases from V and 5 bases from J, leaving 18 bases between. The CDR3 DNA reads TGTGCCAGCAGCCCCGGACTTACTTGGGGGACTGAAGCTTTCTTT. It translates to CASSPGLTWGTEAFF.

This chain uses TRBV7-2 with TRBJ1-5; unclear D gene. The CDR3 spans 14 residues. The ends were cut back, 2 bases at V and 0 bases at J, with 5 bases in the middle. Germline loops: CDR1 SGHTA, CDR2 FQGNSA. CDR3 loop: CASSLSPSNQPQHF. Written as DNA, the CDR3 is TGTGCCAGCAGCTTATCCCCTAGCAATCAGCCCCAGCATTTT.

The chain has TRBV19 and TRBJ2-2; a possible D gene is TRBD2 (6 bases). There are 16 residues in the CDR3. V was shortened by 8 bases and J by 0 bases, with 16 bases between the two germline ends. CDR1 is LNHDA, CDR2 SQIVND, per germline (reference sequence). As DNA, the CDR3 is TGTGCCAGTGCCCTGGCGGGGCTCGCGAACACCGGGGAGCTGTTTTTT. Its protein product is CASALAGLANTGELFF.

V is TRBV29-1 and J is TRBJ1-6; D is unclear. This CDR3 has 13 residues. Trimming stripped 0 bases from V and 10 bases from J, with 10 bases between. Germline V CDR1 and CDR2: SQVTM, ANQGSEA. CDR3 sequence reads: CSVEDGPGSPLHF. The CDR3 DNA is TGCAGCGTTGAAGATGGGCCGGGGTCACCCCTCCACTTT.